The subject of this entry is one TCR beta chain. Antigen specificity is unknown. The read falls 3 residues short of the CDR3 end, and the missing part is taken from the germline J gene. The CDR3 is 15 amino acids. With V trimmed by 3 bases and J by 0 bases, 4 bases remained unmatched. CDR1 and CDR2 from the germline V gene are SGHNT and YYREEE (reference sequence). The sample comes from a study of Tregs in tolerant kidney transplant recipients. General study results and limits: Some patients' samples used different primers over time, so nucleotide sequences weren't comparable. The most relevant donor-specific Treg TCRbeta repertoire apparently came from expansion with activated donor B cells.

Recipients received nonmyeloablative bone marrow transplants from related graft donors, with transient mixed chimerism. Unstimulated Tregs (CD4+CD25+CD127-) and CD4+CD25- non-Tregs were sorted from PBMCs. Assay: immunoSEQ multiplex PCR; the TCRdb copy retains only in-frame clones and omits some. Its table records roughly 23,000 clones. The sequence was obtained from a human patient who received a combined kidney and bone marrow transplant. Some T cells here may be from the graft donor. The chain couples TRBV5-4 to TRBJ2-3, with TRBD2 matching over 7 bases. This material consisted of CD4+ T cells from blood (PBMCs), taken 6 months after the transplant. Here the CDR3 reads CASSSLAASTDTQYF. Incomplete CDR3 DNA: TGTGCCAGCAGCTCTCTAGCGGCTAGCACAGATACG.